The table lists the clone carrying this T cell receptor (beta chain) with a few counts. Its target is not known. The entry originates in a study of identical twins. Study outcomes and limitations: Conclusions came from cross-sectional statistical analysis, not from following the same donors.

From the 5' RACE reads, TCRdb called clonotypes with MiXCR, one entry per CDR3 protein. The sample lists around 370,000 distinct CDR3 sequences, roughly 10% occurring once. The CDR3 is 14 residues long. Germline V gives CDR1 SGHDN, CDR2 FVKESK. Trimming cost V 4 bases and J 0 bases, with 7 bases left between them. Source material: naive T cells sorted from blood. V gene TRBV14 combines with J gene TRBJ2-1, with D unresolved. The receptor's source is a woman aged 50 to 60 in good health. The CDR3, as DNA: TGTGCCAGCAGCCGGTCGAGCTCCTACAATGAGCAGTTCTTC. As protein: CASSRSSSYNEQFF.